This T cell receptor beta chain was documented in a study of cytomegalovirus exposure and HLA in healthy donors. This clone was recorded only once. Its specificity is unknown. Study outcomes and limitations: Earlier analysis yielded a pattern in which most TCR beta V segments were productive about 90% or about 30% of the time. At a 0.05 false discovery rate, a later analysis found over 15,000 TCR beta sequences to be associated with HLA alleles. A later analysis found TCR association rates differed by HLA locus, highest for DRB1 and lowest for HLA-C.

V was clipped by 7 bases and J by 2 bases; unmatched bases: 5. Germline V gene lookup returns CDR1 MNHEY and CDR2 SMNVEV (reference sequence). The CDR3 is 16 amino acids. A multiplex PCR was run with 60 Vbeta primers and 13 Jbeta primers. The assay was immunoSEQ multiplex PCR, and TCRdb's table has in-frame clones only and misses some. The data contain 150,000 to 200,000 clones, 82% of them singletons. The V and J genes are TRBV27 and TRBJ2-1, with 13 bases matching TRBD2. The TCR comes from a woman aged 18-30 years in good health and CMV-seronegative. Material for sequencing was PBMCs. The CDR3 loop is CASMGLAGHTYNEQFF. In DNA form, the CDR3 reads TGTGCCAGCATGGGACTAGCGGGACACACCTACAATGAGCAGTTCTTC.